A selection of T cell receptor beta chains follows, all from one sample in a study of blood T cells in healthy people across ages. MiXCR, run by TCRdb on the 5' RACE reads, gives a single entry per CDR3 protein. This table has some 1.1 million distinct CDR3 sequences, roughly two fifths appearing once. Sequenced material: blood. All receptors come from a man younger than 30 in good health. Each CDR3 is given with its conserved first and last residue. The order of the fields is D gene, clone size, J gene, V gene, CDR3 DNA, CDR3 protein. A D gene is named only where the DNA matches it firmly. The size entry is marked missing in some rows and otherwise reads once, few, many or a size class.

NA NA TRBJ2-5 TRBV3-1 TGTGCCAGCAGCCAATGGACAGATCAAGAGACCCGGTACTTC CASSQWTDQETRYF
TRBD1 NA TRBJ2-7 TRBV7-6 TGTGCCAGCAGCTTATCGAAGACAGGGGGTGGCTACGAGCAGTACTTC CASSLSKTGGGYEQYF
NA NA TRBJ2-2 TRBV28 TGTGCCAGCAGTCGGGTAGCCAGGACTAACACCGGGGAGCTGTTTTTT CASSRVARTNTGELFF
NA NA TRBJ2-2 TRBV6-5 TGTGCCAGCAGTTACTCGTTCGCGCCTCACGCGAACACCGGGGAGCTGTTTTTT CASSYSFAPHANTGELFF
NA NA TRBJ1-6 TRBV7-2 TGTGCCAGCAGCTATGACGGGTATAATTCACCCCTCCACTTT CASSYDGYNSPLHF
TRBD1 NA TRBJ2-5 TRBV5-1 TGCGCCAGCAGCCCTCAGGGACAGGGGATTGGAGAGACCCAGTACTTC CASSPQGQGIGETQYF
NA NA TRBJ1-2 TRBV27 TGTGCCAGCAGTTTAGCGGTTCGCCAGGGCGACCCTAACGGTGGCTACACCTTC CASSLAVRQGDPNGGYTF
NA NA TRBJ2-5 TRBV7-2 TGTGCCAGCAGCCTCAATCGGGAACTCCAAGAGACCCAGTACTTC CASSLNRELQETQYF
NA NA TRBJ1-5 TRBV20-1 TGCAGTGCTAGTTTCAATCAGCCCCAGCATTTT CSASFNQPQHF
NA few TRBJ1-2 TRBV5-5 TGTGCCAGCAGCTTGGAATTTAGGGGACACCTCATCTATGGCTACACCTTC CASSLEFRGHLIYGYTF
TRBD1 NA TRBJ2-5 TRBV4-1 TGCGCCAGCCCCTACGACAAACCGGACAGGGGAAGGTTGGAGACCCGGTACTTC CASPYDKPDRGRLETRYF
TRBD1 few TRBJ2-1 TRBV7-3 TGTGCCAGTAACCAGGGGGAAGGGTACAATGAGCAGTTCTTC CASNQGEGYNEQFF
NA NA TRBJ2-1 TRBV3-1 TGTGCCAGCAGAACCAGGGCGAGAGATGAGCAGTTCTTC CASRTRARDEQFF
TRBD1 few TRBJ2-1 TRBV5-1 TGCGCCAGCAGCTCGACAGGGGGCCTTGACAATGAGCAGTTCTTC CASSSTGGLDNEQFF
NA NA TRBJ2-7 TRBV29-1 TGCAGCGCCGAGCTGGTGGGGGGTTACGAGCAGTACTTC CSAELVGGYEQYF
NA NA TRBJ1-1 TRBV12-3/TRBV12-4 TGTGCCAGCAGTTTATGGGCAGCCAGGCGGTTGGAAGCTTTCTTT CASSLWAARRLEAFF